This T cell receptor beta chain was captured in a study of OX40 agonist ivuxolimab in advanced cancers. The overall study: Patients treated during dose escalation were battling hepatocellular carcinoma, melanoma, renal cell or head and neck cancer. Mean age about 60 years, range about 20 to 90; about 85% male. Regarding the study as a whole: Both CD4+ and CD8+ T cell populations in blood had undergone clonal expansion by week 6 at 0.1 to 3.0 mg/kg. The study found that CD8+ T cells averaged more expanded clones than CD4+.

The CDR3 totals 14 residues. Germline lookup yields CDR1 MDHEN and CDR2 SYDVKM. V shed 5 bases and J 8 bases; nucleotides not matched to a gene: 7. Points on this clone: Antigen specificity is unknown.

The assay was immunoSEQ multiplex PCR, and TCRdb's table has in-frame clones only and misses some. The repertoire has roughly 61,000 clones, 82% of them found once; the top ten carry approximately 0.56%. Sequences were derived from CD4+ or CD8+ T cells sorted from blood, sampled in a trial of the OX40 agonist ivuxolimab. This sequence originates from an adult with an advanced solid tumor such as melanoma, head and neck, liver or kidney cancer. V usage is TRBV28 and J usage is TRBJ2-1, with 9 bases matching TRBD1. CDR3 sequence (DNA): TGTGCCAGCAGTCCGGGACAGGGTCAGGATGAGCAGTTCTTC. The encoded protein is CASSPGQGQDEQFF.